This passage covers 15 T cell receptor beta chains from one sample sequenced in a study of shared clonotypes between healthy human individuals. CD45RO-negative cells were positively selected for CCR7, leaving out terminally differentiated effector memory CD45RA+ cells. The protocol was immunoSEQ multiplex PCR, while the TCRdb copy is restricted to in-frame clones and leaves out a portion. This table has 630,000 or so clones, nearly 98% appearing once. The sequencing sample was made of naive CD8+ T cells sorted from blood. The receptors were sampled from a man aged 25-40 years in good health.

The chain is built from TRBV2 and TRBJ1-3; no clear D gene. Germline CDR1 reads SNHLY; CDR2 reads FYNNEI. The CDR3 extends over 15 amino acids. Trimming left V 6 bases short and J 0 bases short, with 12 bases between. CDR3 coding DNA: TGTGCCAGCAGCATGGACGGCCACTCTGGAAACACCATATATTTT. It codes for CASSMDGHSGNTIYF.

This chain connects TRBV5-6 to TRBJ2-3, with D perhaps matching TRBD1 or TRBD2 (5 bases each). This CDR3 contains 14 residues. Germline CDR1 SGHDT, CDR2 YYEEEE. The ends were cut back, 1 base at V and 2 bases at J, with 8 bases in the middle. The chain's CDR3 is CASSLSGTTDTQYF. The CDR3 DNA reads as TGTGCCAGCAGCTTGAGTGGGACCACAGATACGCAGTATTTT. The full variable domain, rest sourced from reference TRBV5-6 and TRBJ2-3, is DAGVTQSPTHLIKTRGQQVTLRCSPKSGHDTVSWYQQALGQGPQFIFQYYEEEERQRGNFPDRFSGHQFPNYSSELNVNALLLGDSALYLCASSLSGTTDTQYFGPGTRLTVL.

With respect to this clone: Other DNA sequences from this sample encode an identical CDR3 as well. CDR3 loop: CASSLGLGGYEQYF. As DNA, the CDR3 is TGTGCCAGCAGCTTAGGTCTCGGGGGCTACGAGCAGTACTTC. The chain couples TRBV7-2 to TRBJ2-7; D is possibly TRBD2 (6 bases). CDR3 length: 14 amino acids. The germline V and J ends were trimmed by 1 base and 3 bases, with 10 bases remaining between them. Germline V lookup: CDR1 SGHTA, CDR2 FQGNSA.

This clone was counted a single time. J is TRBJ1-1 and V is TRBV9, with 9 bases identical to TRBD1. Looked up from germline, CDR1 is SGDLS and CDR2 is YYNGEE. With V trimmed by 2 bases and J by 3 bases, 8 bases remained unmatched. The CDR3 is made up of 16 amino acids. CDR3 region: CASSVTRDRVDTEAFF. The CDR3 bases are TGTGCCAGCAGCGTGACAAGGGACAGGGTAGACACTGAAGCTTTCTTT.

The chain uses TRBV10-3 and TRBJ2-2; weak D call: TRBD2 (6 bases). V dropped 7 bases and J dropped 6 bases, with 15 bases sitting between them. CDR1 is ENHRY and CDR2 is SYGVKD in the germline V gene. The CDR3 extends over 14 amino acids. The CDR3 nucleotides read TGTGCCATCACGGGGGAGCAAAACGCCGGGGAGCTGTTTTTT. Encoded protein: CAITGEQNAGELFF.

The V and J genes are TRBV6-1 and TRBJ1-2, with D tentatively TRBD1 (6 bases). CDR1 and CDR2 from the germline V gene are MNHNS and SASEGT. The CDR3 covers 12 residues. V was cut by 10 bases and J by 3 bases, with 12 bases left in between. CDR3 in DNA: TGTGCCATAAACAGGGAGGACTATGGCTACACCTTC. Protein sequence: CAINREDYGYTF.

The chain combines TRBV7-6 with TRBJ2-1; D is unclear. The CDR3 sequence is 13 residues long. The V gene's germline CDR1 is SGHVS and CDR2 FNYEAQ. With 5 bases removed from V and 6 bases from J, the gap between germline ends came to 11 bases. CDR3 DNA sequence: TGTGCCAGCAGCCTGCGGTCGTCCAATGAGCAGTTCTTC. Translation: CASSLRSSNEQFF.

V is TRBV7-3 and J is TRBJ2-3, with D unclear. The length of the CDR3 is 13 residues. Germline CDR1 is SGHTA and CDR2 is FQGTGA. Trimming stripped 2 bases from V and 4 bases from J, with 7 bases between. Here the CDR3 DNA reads TGTGCCAGCAGCTTATCGAAGCCAGATACGCAGTATTTT. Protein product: CASSLSKPDTQYF.

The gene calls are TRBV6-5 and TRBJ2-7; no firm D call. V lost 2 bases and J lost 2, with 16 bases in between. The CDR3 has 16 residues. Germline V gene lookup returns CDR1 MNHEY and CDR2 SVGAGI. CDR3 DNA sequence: TGTGCCAGCAGTTACCCTACCTACGCGTCAACCTACGAGCAGTACTTC. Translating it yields CASSYPTYASTYEQYF.

The CDR3 spells CASRLSVSSYNEQFF. In DNA, the CDR3 is TGTGCCAGCAGACTTAGCGTTAGCTCCTACAATGAGCAGTTCTTC. The chain recombines TRBV7-6 with TRBJ2-1, with a weak D call TRBD2 (5 bases). The CDR3 totals 15 residues. Looked up from germline, CDR1 is SGHVS and CDR2 is FNYEAQ. Deletions cut 6 bases from V and 0 bases from J, with 12 bases between. Variable domain in full (rest from reference TRBV7-6 and TRBJ2-1): GAGVSQSPRYKVTKRGQDVALRCDPISGHVSLYWYRQALGQGPEFLTYFNYEAQQDKSGLPNDRFSAERPEGSISTLTIQRTEQRDSAMYRCASRLSVSSYNEQFFGPGTRLTVL.

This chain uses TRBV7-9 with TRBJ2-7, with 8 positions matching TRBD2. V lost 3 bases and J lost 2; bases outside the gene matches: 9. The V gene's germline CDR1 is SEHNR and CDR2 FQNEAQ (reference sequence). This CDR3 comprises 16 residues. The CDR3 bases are TGTGCCAGCAGCTTCAGAAGCGGGAGTACGACCTACGAGCAGTACTTC. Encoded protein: CASSFRSGSTTYEQYF.

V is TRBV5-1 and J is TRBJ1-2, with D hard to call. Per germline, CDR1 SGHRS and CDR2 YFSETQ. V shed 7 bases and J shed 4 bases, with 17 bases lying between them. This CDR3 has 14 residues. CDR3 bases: TGCGCCAGCCGCCTTCTTTACGGATCCTATGGCTACACCTTC. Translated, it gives CASRLLYGSYGYTF.

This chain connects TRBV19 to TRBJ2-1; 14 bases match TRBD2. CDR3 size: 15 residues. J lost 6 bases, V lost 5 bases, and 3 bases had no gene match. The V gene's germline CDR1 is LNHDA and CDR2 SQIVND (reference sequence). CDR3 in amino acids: CASSSGLAGVNEQFF. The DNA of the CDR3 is TGTGCCAGTAGTTCGGGACTAGCGGGAGTCAATGAGCAGTTCTTC. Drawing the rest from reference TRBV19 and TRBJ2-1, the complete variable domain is DGGITQSPKYLFRKEGQNVTLSCEQNLNHDAMYWYRQDPGQGLRLIYYSQIVNDFQKGDIAEGYSVSREKKESFPLTVTSAQKNPTAFYLCASSSGLAGVNEQFFGPGTRLTVL.

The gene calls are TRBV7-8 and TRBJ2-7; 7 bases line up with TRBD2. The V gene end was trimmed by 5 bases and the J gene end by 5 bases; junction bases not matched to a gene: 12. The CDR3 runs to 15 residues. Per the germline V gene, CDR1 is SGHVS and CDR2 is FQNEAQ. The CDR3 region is CASSTRLAPGDEQYF. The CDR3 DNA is TGTGCCAGCAGCACCCGACTAGCCCCGGGGGACGAGCAGTACTTC.

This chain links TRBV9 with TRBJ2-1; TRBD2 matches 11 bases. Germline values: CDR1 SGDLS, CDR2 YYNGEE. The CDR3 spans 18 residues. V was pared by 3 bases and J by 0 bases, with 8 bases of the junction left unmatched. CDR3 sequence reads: CASSGSGRALGSYNEQFF. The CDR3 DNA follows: TGTGCCAGCAGCGGTAGCGGGAGGGCCTTGGGCTCCTACAATGAGCAGTTCTTC.